The clone carrying this T cell receptor beta chain was counted only a few times. What it binds is unknown. The data originate from a study of response to subunit inactivated influenza vaccine. Overall study findings and caveats: Seasonal influenza vaccination, on each occasion, was suggested by the authors to recruit few new T cells.

TCRdb recomputed calls from the RT-PCR reads with MiXCR, one row per CDR3 protein. The table shows 550,000 to 800,000 distinct CDR3 sequences, with approximately 15% occurring only once. The receptor was isolated from a man in his forties or fifties who received an inactivated influenza vaccine. This sample comprised PBMCs from blood, obtained around two weeks before vaccination.

CDR3 bases: TGTGCCAGCAGCCTGATAGCGGGGGTCACAGATACGCAGTATTTT. Translation: CASSLIAGVTDTQYF. The rearrangement links TRBV7-2 to TRBJ2-3; TRBD2 matches 9 bases. The germline gives CDR1 SGHTA, CDR2 FQGNSA. After removal of 5 bases from V and 2 bases from J, the junction contained 5 bases not matched to a gene. The CDR3 is 15 amino acids.